These 5 T cell receptor beta chains came from one sample sequenced in a study of blood T cells in healthy people across ages. A J-beta primer mix and a sample-barcoded 5' primer were used in a second PCR of about 6 to 12 cycles. TCRdb fed the 5' RACE reads into MiXCR, producing one record per CDR3 protein. In the table there are more than 900,000 distinct CDR3 sequences, under 30% of which are singletons. This sample was also put to use in a study of T cells of mothers and their children.

The source material was blood. The source of these receptors is a girl between 2 and 10 years old in good health.

This clonotype was seen only a few times. This sequence joins TRBV2 and TRBJ1-2; a weak D match, TRBD1 (5 bases). Trimming removed 8 bases at V and 4 bases at J, with 11 bases between. This CDR3 is 12 amino acids long. CDR1 SNHLY and CDR2 FYNNEI come from the germline V gene. The CDR3 DNA reads TGTGCCAGCCTGACAGATCTCTATGGCTACACCTTC. Translated: CASLTDLYGYTF.

About this clonotype itself: Its ends do not fully match the called genes, so a read error is possible. J is TRBJ2-1 and V is TRBV10-3, with 7 bases matching TRBD1. The J call is uncertain, as TRBJ2-7 better fits the DNA end. Germline V gene sequence: CDR1 ENHRY, CDR2 SYGVKD. The CDR3 is 12 amino acids. The CDR3 region has the DNA TGCGCCATACGGGACAGCCCCTACGAGCAGTACTTC. It translates to CAIRDSPYEQYF.

Points on this clonotype: Being one base from a much bigger clone, this may be a read error. This chain joins TRBV12-3 or TRBV12-4 and TRBJ1-6, with D possibly being TRBD1 (5 bases). The V and J ends lost 6 bases and 5 bases respectively, with 8 bases between them. The CDR3 loop spans 13 amino acids. DNA for the CDR3: TGTGCCAGCAGCAAGGGGAATAATTCACCCCTCCACTTT. This gives the protein CASSKGNNSPLHF.

This rearrangement joins TRBV24-1 to TRBJ1-4, with D unresolved. V was cut by 3 bases and J by 8 bases, with 9 bases left in between. CDR1 and CDR2 (germline): KGHDR, SFDVKD. The CDR3 is 13 residues long. The CDR3 DNA reads as TGTGCCACCAGTGATCCAGTGGGGGAAAAACTGTTTTTT. Protein: CATSDPVGEKLFF.

V is TRBV11-2 and J is TRBJ2-4; D is perhaps TRBD1 (6 bases). Germline V CDR1 and CDR2: SGHAT, FQNNGV. The germline V and J ends were trimmed by 7 bases and 8 bases, with 24 bases remaining between them. The CDR3 runs to 16 residues. The CDR3 DNA reads TGTGCCAGCACAAAAACGGACAGTCAATTAGTGGACATTCAGTACTTC. The encoded protein is CASTKTDSQLVDIQYF.